Shown below are 12 T cell receptor beta chains from a single sample sequenced in a study of cytomegalovirus exposure and HLA in healthy donors listed by TCRdb under 2017. The library was prepared using the immunoSEQ multiplex PCR assay. For the multiplex PCR, a mixture combining 60 forward primers for TCR Vbeta segments and 13 reverse primers for TCR Jbeta segments was used. Imported from immuneACCESS, the table was reduced by TCRdb to in-frame sequences with V and J called. These copies leave out some clones; in studies compared against another copy, an unresolved V gene accounts for under half, and the cause of the remainder is not known. For this sample there are 150,000 to 180,000 clones; 65% to 75% appear just once. The biggest ten clones account for 2.5% to 3% of the sample. Sequenced: PBMCs. Receptors were obtained from a man aged 18 to 30 in good health and CMV-seronegative.

The chain links TRBV25-1 to TRBJ1-1; 8 bases map to TRBD1. V was pared by 3 bases and J by 5 bases, with 5 bases of the junction left unmatched. The CDR3 spans 14 residues. CDR1 and CDR2 (germline): MGHDK, SYGVNS. Here the CDR3 reads CASSDWTGRTEAFF. CDR3 DNA: TGTGCCAGCAGTGACTGGACAGGGAGGACTGAAGCTTTCTTT. Drawing the rest from reference TRBV25-1 and TRBJ1-1, the complete variable domain is EADIYQTPRYLVIGTGKKITLECSQTMGHDKMYWYQQDPGMELHLIHYSYGVNSTEKGDLSSESTVSRIRTEHFPLTLESARPSHTSQYLCASSDWTGRTEAFFGQGTRLTVV.

V gene TRBV19 combines with J gene TRBJ1-5, with D possibly TRBD1 on 5 matching bases. CDR3 length: 17 residues. Germline values: CDR1 LNHDA, CDR2 SQIVND (reference sequence). The V gene lost 5 bases and the J gene lost 0 bases, with 17 bases spanning the gap. In DNA, the CDR3 is TGTGCCAGTAGTTTAAACGGGGGGTCTTATAGCAATCAGCCCCAGCATTTT. Protein product: CASSLNGGSYSNQPQHF.

This chain links TRBV6-5 with TRBJ2-7; the D is unclear. Deletions cut 5 bases from V and 7 bases from J, with 15 bases between. Germline V gene data show CDR1 as MNHEY and CDR2 as SVGAGI. The CDR3 is made up of 13 amino acids. The CDR3, as DNA: TGTGCCAGCAGTGAAGGTGTATCTAGGGAGCAGTACGTC. Protein: CASSEGVSREQYV.

The V and J genes are TRBV29-1 and TRBJ2-3; D perhaps matches TRBD2 (6 bases). The CDR3 has 12 residues. The V end lost 7 bases, the J end lost 4 bases, and 12 bases lay between the germline ends. Per germline, CDR1 SQVTM and CDR2 ANQGSEA. CDR3 sequence: CSAEEGSDTQYF. CDR3 DNA sequence: TGCAGCGCCGAGGAGGGTTCAGATACGCAGTATTTT.

V and J are TRBV10-3 and TRBJ2-2, with D maybe TRBD1 (6 bases). CDR1 is ENHRY and CDR2 is SYGVKD in the germline V gene. The V and J ends lost 6 bases and 6 bases respectively, with 11 bases between them. CDR3 size: 13 residues. The CDR3 DNA reads TGTGCCATCAGAAGACAGGTCGCCGGGGAGCTGTTTTTT. Translating it yields CAIRRQVAGELFF.

The gene calls are TRBV6-5 and TRBJ2-2; 10 positions match TRBD2. The CDR3 runs to 16 residues. Germline lookup yields CDR1 MNHEY and CDR2 SVGAGI. J was trimmed by 7 bases and V by 1 base; bases with no gene match: 6. The chain's CDR3 is CASSYFLAGVGGELFF. CDR3 coding DNA: TGTGCCAGCAGTTACTTTCTAGCGGGGGTCGGCGGGGAGCTGTTTTTT.

The V and J genes are TRBV2 and TRBJ1-2, with 8 nucleotides matching TRBD1. With 3 bases clipped from V and 8 bases from J, the junction kept 5 bases outside the gene matches. The CDR3 is made up of 13 amino acids. Germline CDR1 is SNHLY and CDR2 is FYNNEI. CDR3 protein: CASSEDRVLGYTF. The CDR3 nucleotides read TGTGCCAGCAGTGAGGACAGGGTGCTAGGCTACACCTTC.

The rearrangement uses TRBV5-1 and TRBJ1-1; tentatively, D is TRBD1 (5 bases). This CDR3 is built from 16 residues. V lost 4 bases and J 4 bases, leaving 20 bases between the germline ends. Germline CDR1 reads SGHRS; CDR2 reads YFSETQ. CDR3 region: CASSLGSGGTPTEAFF. CDR3 in DNA: TGCGCCAGCAGCCTTGGGTCTGGAGGGACCCCCACTGAAGCTTTCTTT.

This clone was seen a few times. The chain couples TRBV9 to TRBJ1-1; D might be TRBD1 (5 bases). The CDR3 consists of 17 residues. CDR1 and CDR2 (germline): SGDLS, YYNGEE. With 4 bases removed from V and 0 bases from J, the gap between germline ends came to 19 bases. The CDR3 nucleotides read TGTGCCAGCAGCCCCTACCCCCTGCAGGGCTTGAACACTGAAGCTTTCTTT. This sequence encodes CASSPYPLQGLNTEAFF.

The chain recombines TRBV6-1 with TRBJ1-4, with 8 bases matching TRBD1. The germline gives CDR1 MNHNS, CDR2 SASEGT. CDR3 length: 15 residues. V shed 4 bases, J shed 9 bases, and the junction held 10 bases outside the gene matches. This chain's CDR3 is CASSGRPRRGQKLFF. CDR3 sequence (DNA): TGTGCCAGCAGTGGTCGGCCCCGCAGGGGGCAAAAACTGTTTTTT.

The chain recombines TRBV4-1 with TRBJ1-5; D gene ambiguous. The CDR3 consists of 18 residues. Germline V CDR1 and CDR2: MGHRA, YSYEKL. Trimming removed 0 bases from V and 0 bases from J, with 15 bases in between. CDR3 protein: CASSQELQAVYSNQPQHF. The CDR3 DNA sequence: TGCGCCAGCAGCCAAGAACTCCAGGCCGTCTATAGCAATCAGCCCCAGCATTTT.

The chain couples TRBV4-2 to TRBJ1-5, with no clear D. This CDR3 contains 15 residues. The germline CDR1 and CDR2 sequences are LGHNA and YNFKEQ. Trimming removed 0 bases at V and 4 bases at J, with 10 bases between. CDR3 loop: CASSQDPGWNQPQHF. The DNA for the CDR3 is TGTGCCAGCAGCCAAGATCCAGGTTGGAATCAGCCCCAGCATTTT.